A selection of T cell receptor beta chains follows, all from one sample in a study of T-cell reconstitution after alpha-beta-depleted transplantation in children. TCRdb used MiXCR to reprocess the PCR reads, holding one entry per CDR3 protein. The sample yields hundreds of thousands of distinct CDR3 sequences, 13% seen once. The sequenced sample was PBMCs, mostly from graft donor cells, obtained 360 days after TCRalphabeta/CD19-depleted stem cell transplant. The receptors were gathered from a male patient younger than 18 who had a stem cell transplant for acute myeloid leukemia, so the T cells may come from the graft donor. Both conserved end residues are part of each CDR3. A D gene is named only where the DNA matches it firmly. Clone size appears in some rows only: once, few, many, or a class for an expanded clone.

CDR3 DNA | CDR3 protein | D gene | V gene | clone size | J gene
TGCAGCGCAGGGGCTAGCGGGAGAACAGATACGCAGTATTTT | CSAGASGRTDTQYF | TRBD2 | TRBV29-1 | many | TRBJ2-3
TGCAGTGCTAGAGATCCAGGGTGGGGCTATGGCTACACCTTC | CSARDPGWGYGYTF | - | TRBV20-1 | many | TRBJ1-2
TGCAGTGCCTGCCGAGAGGTCAACACTGAAGCTTTCTTT | CSACREVNTEAFF | - | TRBV20-1 | many | TRBJ1-1
TGTGCCAGCAGTCCTACTACAAGCGCTGGAAACACCATATATTTT | CASSPTTSAGNTIYF | - | TRBV12-3/TRBV12-4 | - | TRBJ1-3
TGTGCCAGCAGCTTCGACAGGGGCTTCACCGGGGAGCTGTTTTTT | CASSFDRGFTGELFF | TRBD1 | TRBV7-3 | few | TRBJ2-2
TGTGCCAGCAGCTCCCGAGCGGGTGGGTACGAGCAGTACTTC | CASSSRAGGYEQYF | - | TRBV13 | - | TRBJ2-7
TGTGCCAGCGGGGGGCTAGCGGGCGCCTACAATGAGCAGTTCTTC | CASGGLAGAYNEQFF | TRBD2 | TRBV4-2 | - | TRBJ2-1
TGTGCCAGTTACCACTCGACAACCGGGACTAGGTCCCCGGGTGGGGCCAACGTCCTGACTTTC | CASYHSTTGTRSPGGANVLTF | TRBD2 | TRBV7-9 | many | TRBJ2-6
TGTGCCAGCGGGTCTTTTCGTGAGCAGTACTTC | CASGSFREQYF | - | TRBV28 | many | TRBJ2-7
TGTGCCAGCAGCCGGACTCAGAACACTGAAGCTTTCTTT | CASSRTQNTEAFF | - | TRBV11-2 | many | TRBJ1-1
TGCAGTGCTAGAGTGGCCGGCGGGAGAATGACAGATACGCAGTATTTT | CSARVAGGRMTDTQYF | TRBD2 | TRBV20-1 | - | TRBJ2-3
TGTGCCAGCAGTTTAGCCATGACAGGCTGGATGGATGAAGAGCAGTACTTC | CASSLAMTGWMDEEQYF | - | TRBV12-3/TRBV12-4 | few | TRBJ2-7
TGTGCCACCAGTGAACGACCCGCGGACCGGGGCACAGATACGCAGTATTTT | CATSERPADRGTDTQYF | - | TRBV24-1 | few | TRBJ2-3
TGTGCCAGCAGCCGAGTAGCGGGGTCCACCCCCTACGAGCAGTACTTC | CASSRVAGSTPYEQYF | TRBD2 | TRBV7-9 | few | TRBJ2-7
TGCAGTGCTAGCCTCCCGGCCTACGAGCAGTACTTC | CSASLPAYEQYF | - | TRBV20-1 | few | TRBJ2-7
TGCGCCAGCAGCATCCACGACAGGGGGTACGAGCAGTACTTC | CASSIHDRGYEQYF | TRBD1 | TRBV5-1 | few | TRBJ2-7
TGTGCCACCAGTGATTCGAGGGGACTAGCGGGAGCAAGGGAGACCCAGTACTTC | CATSDSRGLAGARETQYF | TRBD2 | TRBV24-1 | - | TRBJ2-5
TGTGCCAGCTCAGCCACAGACCGGTACGAGCAGTACTTC | CASSATDRYEQYF | - | TRBV18 | few | TRBJ2-7
TGTGCCAGCGGAGGTGGACCCAAGCAGTTCTTC | CASGGGPKQFF | - | TRBV21-1 | - | TRBJ2-1
TGCGCCAGCAGCCAAGCTCAGGGACCATCAACCTACGAGCAGTACTTC | CASSQAQGPSTYEQYF | - | TRBV4-3 | - | TRBJ2-7
TGTGCCAGCAGTTCCCAAGACAGGGAGGAAGGGGGTACGCAGTATTTT | CASSSQDREEGGTQYF | - | TRBV12-3/TRBV12-4 | - | TRBJ2-3
TGTGCCAGCAGCTTAATAAGTAGCTCCTACAATGAGCAGTTCTTC | CASSLISSSYNEQFF | - | TRBV7-3 | few | TRBJ2-1
TGTGCCACCAGAGTAGGGGGTTCACCCCTCCACTTT | CATRVGGSPLHF | - | TRBV27 | - | TRBJ1-6
TGCAGCGTTGTGGGACTAGCGGGAGAGGGTGAGCAGTTCTTC | CSVVGLAGEGEQFF | TRBD2 | TRBV29-1 | many | TRBJ2-1
TGCAGTGCTCCCCTCACTAGAGGGATATACAATGAGCAGTTCTTC | CSAPLTRGIYNEQFF | - | TRBV20-1 | many | TRBJ2-1
TGTGCCAGCAGGATCCAAGGGGGAAGAGAGACCCAGTACTTC | CASRIQGGRETQYF | - | TRBV2 | - | TRBJ2-5
TGTGCCAGCAGCCCTGTCTCTGGGGCCAACGTCCTGACTTTC | CASSPVSGANVLTF | - | TRBV6-2/TRBV6-3 | - | TRBJ2-6
TGCAGCGTTGGGACGTTCACAGATACGCAGTATTTT | CSVGTFTDTQYF | - | TRBV29-1 | few | TRBJ2-3
TGTGCCACCAGCGGCCCACGCACTTACAATGAGCAGTTCTTC | CATSGPRTYNEQFF | - | TRBV24-1 | few | TRBJ2-1
TGTGCCAGCAGCCGACACAGGGGGCCGAGGCCCTACGAGCAGTACTTC | CASSRHRGPRPYEQYF | TRBD1 | TRBV11-1 | - | TRBJ2-7
TGTGCCAGCAGCGCGACTAGCTCTAGTGAGCAGTTCTTC | CASSATSSSEQFF | TRBD2 | TRBV9 | - | TRBJ2-1
TGCAGCGTTGGTTACGGGGTGGGTGAAGCTTTCTTT | CSVGYGVGEAFF | - | TRBV29-1 | few | TRBJ1-1
TGTGCCAGCAGTTTGCTAGCCCAGCAGTTCTTC | CASSLLAQQFF | - | TRBV12-3/TRBV12-4 | - | TRBJ2-1
TGTGCCAGCAGTAAAGCTCGACGGAGCCAAGAGACCCAGTACTTC | CASSKARRSQETQYF | - | TRBV6-2/TRBV6-3 | - | TRBJ2-5
TGCGCCAGCAGCTTAGAGCGGGGTCCCTACAATGAGCAGTTCTTC | CASSLERGPYNEQFF | TRBD2 | TRBV5-1 | - | TRBJ2-1
TGTGCCAGCAGTGACCCCCCGGGAGCGGGCATGAGGTACAATGAGCAGTTCTTC | CASSDPPGAGMRYNEQFF | - | TRBV25-1 | - | TRBJ2-1
TGTGCCAGCAGCTTAGGACGGGCCGGGACGGCTTCGCAGTATTTT | CASSLGRAGTASQYF | - | TRBV7-2 | - | TRBJ2-3
TGCAGCGCGGAACCTTCGATCGACGGAACACCTAGCACAGATACGCAGTATTTT | CSAEPSIDGTPSTDTQYF | - | TRBV29-1 | many | TRBJ2-3
TGCAGTGCTAGATTCGAGACCCAGTACTTC | CSARFETQYF | - | TRBV20-1 | many | TRBJ2-5
TGCGCCAGCAGCATAGGGACTAGCGGGATTGATACGCAGTATTTT | CASSIGTSGIDTQYF | TRBD2 | TRBV5-1 | many | TRBJ2-3
TGTGCCAGCAGCCTCCGGGCCCTGAAGGCCAAAAACATTCAGTACTTC | CASSLRALKAKNIQYF | - | TRBV7-8 | - | TRBJ2-4
TGTGCCAGCAGTTTATGGCAGTCTCCATTTGGCGCGGGACTAGCGGGAGCCGACACCGGGGAGCTGTTTTTT | CASSLWQSPFGAGLAGADTGELFF | TRBD2 | TRBV28 | - | TRBJ2-2
TGTGCCAGCAGCCTCGCGGCTGACCCACTCTCAACCGGGGAGCTGTTTTTT | CASSLAADPLSTGELFF | - | TRBV7-6 | - | TRBJ2-2
TGCAGCGCCACCCCGGACTTAAGCTCCTACGAGCAGTACTTC | CSATPDLSSYEQYF | - | TRBV29-1 | many | TRBJ2-7
TGCAGCGTTCCTAGCGGGATTGCCTACAATGAGCAGTTCTTC | CSVPSGIAYNEQFF | TRBD2 | TRBV29-1 | few | TRBJ2-1
TGTGCCAGCAGCCAAGTCCTACAGGAATGGGCCCAGTACTTC | CASSQVLQEWAQYF | - | TRBV3-1 | - | TRBJ2-5
TGTGCCAGCAGCTATAGCATCCTTAACAATGAGCAGTTCTTC | CASSYSILNNEQFF | - | TRBV6-2/TRBV6-3 | - | TRBJ2-1
TGTGCCAGCGCCCAGGGGGAGCAGTTCTTC | CASAQGEQFF | - | TRBV28 | few | TRBJ2-1
TGTGCCAGCAACCAAGCGAGAGGGGTCCGGGCCAACGTCCTGACTTTC | CASNQARGVRANVLTF | - | TRBV7-3 | few | TRBJ2-6
TGTGCCAGCAGTTCTGATTTGGGGGGGGCACTTACGCAGTATTTT | CASSSDLGGALTQYF | - | TRBV12-3/TRBV12-4 | - | TRBJ2-3
TGCAGCATCCGGGACAGGGTCGACTATGGCTACACCTTC | CSIRDRVDYGYTF | TRBD1 | TRBV29-1 | many | TRBJ1-2
TGTGCCAGCAGTCCACTAATAGCGGTCGAGACCCAGTACTTC | CASSPLIAVETQYF | - | TRBV27 | - | TRBJ2-5
TGTGCCAGCAGCTTATGGAGGCCTCTCACAGATACGCAGTATTTT | CASSLWRPLTDTQYF | - | TRBV7-2 | few | TRBJ2-3
TGCGCCAGCAGCTTGGCTGCGGAGACGCAGTATTTT | CASSLAAETQYF | - | TRBV5-1 | many | TRBJ2-3